This TCR beta chain was observed in a study of CD8 T cells in ankylosing spondylitis. Notes on the study in general: Some motif variants were previously reported in reactive arthritis synovial fluid and blood. Matched synovial fluid from ankylosing spondylitis patients was reported to be enriched for disease-linked clones. Among TCR beta sequences, a motif of several highly homologous variants appeared characteristic of ankylosing spondylitis blood.

The CDR3 has 16 amino acids. V lost 0 bases to trimming and J lost 4 bases, with 16 bases between them. CDR1 is SGHAT, CDR2 FQNNGV, per germline. In this sample, this clonotype turned up a few times. Its target is not known. Making the TCR beta libraries involved quantitative 5'-RACE with molecular barcodes. TCRdb redid the calling of the 5' RACE reads with MiXCR, one entry per CDR3 protein. This table holds 250,000 to 300,000 distinct CDR3 sequences, under 20% found once. The chain combines TRBV11-2 with TRBJ2-7, with TRBD1 as a possible D gene (6 bases). This clonotype originated in a male donor with ankylosing spondylitis or in good health (not recorded which). The source material was blood, either unsorted or a sorted T cell fraction (not recorded which). The CDR3 reads CASSLDRGVRAYEQYF. CDR3 nucleotide sequence: TGTGCCAGCAGCTTAGACAGGGGCGTGCGGGCATACGAGCAGTACTTC. The full variable domain, rest sourced from reference TRBV11-2 and TRBJ2-7, is EAGVAQSPRYKIIEKRQSVAFWCNPISGHATLYWYQQILGQGPKLLIQFQNNGVVDDSQLPKDRFSAERLKGVDSTLKIQPAKLEDSAVYLCASSLDRGVRAYEQYFGPGTRLTVT.